Presented here are 4 T cell receptor beta chains from one specimen sequenced in a study of blood T cell repertoires in COVID-19 (dated by TCRdb to the early 2020s). The library was built by means of the immunoSEQ multiplex PCR assay. As stored in TCRdb, this immuneACCESS dataset retains in-frame rearrangements with V and J assigned. A fraction of the clones does not appear; measured against another copy, unresolved V genes explain less than half of the discrepancy, and the remainder lacks a known reason. The sample table contains under 300,000 clones; only one count was recorded for 86% of them. The top ten hold over 9.5% of the sample. Sequenced input: peripheral blood. The source is a woman in her 30s with COVID-19, enrolled during active disease.

The chain uses TRBV10-3 and TRBJ1-4; tentatively, D is TRBD1 (5 bases). CDR1 is ENHRY and CDR2 is SYGVKD in the germline V gene. The CDR3 is 16 amino acids. V lost 10 bases to trimming and J lost 0 bases, with 18 bases between them. The chain's CDR3 is CARKKDIIATNEKLFF. Here the CDR3 DNA reads TGTGCCAGAAAAAAGGACATCATCGCAACTAATGAAAAACTGTTTTTT.

V usage is TRBV19 and J usage is TRBJ1-5; 7 bases align to TRBD1. The J segment lost 6 bases and the V segment lost 4 bases, leaving 9 bases of the junction unmatched. Germline-derived CDR1 and CDR2 are LNHDA and SQIVND (reference sequence). This CDR3 has 15 residues. In DNA, the CDR3 is TGTGCCAGTAGTAAAACAGGGGTTTGGGCTCAGCCCCAGCATTTT. Protein product: CASSKTGVWAQPQHF.

The V gene is TRBV10-1, the J gene TRBJ1-4; D possibly corresponds to TRBD1 (5 bases). Trimming removed 7 bases from V and 5 bases from J, with 11 bases in between. Looked up from germline, CDR1 is WNHNN and CDR2 is SYGVQD (reference sequence). This CDR3 has 13 residues. The CDR3 region is CASTNRINEKLFF. The CDR3 DNA reads TGCGCCAGCACAAACAGGATCAATGAAAAACTGTTTTTT.

The genes are TRBV6-1 and TRBJ2-3, with TRBD1 matching over 12 bases. Germline V gene lookup returns CDR1 MNHNS and CDR2 SASEGT. With V trimmed by 2 bases and J by 1 base, 4 bases remained unmatched. This CDR3 spans 17 amino acids. CDR3 loop: CASSEWGQGAGTDTQYF. CDR3 in DNA: TGTGCCAGCAGTGAATGGGGACAGGGGGCGGGCACAGATACGCAGTATTTT.